This entry lists 25 T cell receptor beta chains sequenced from one sample in a study of cytomegalovirus exposure and HLA in healthy donors. Use of 60 Vbeta and 13 Jbeta primers characterized the PCR. The assay was immunoSEQ multiplex PCR, and TCRdb's table has in-frame clones only and misses some. Found here are some 120,000 clones, 80% of them singletons; the top ten hold about 8.9%. Material for sequencing was PBMCs. The receptors here all came from a man aged 25 to 40 in good health and CMV-seropositive.

The V and J genes are TRBV9 and TRBJ2-3; D call uncertain. CDR3 length equals 14 residues. Trimming took 0 bases from V and 1 from J, leaving 6 bases between them. CDR1 is SGDLS and CDR2 is YYNGEE in the germline V gene. The CDR3 is CASSVVPGTDTQYF. CDR3 coding DNA: TGTGCCAGCAGCGTAGTTCCGGGCACAGATACGCAGTATTTT.

The chain employs TRBV28 and TRBJ1-4; tentative D call: TRBD1 (6 bases). V dropped 6 bases and J dropped 4 bases, with 12 bases sitting between them. Germline values: CDR1 MDHEN, CDR2 SYDVKM. The CDR3 runs 14 residues. CDR3 sequence (DNA): TGTGCCAGCAGAGACGACAGGCGTAATGAAAAACTGTTTTTT. This gives the protein CASRDDRRNEKLFF. Combining the CDR3 with reference TRBV28 and TRBJ1-4 gives the whole variable domain DVKVTQSSRYLVKRTGEKVFLECVQDMDHENMFWYRQDPGLGLRLIYFSYDVKMKEKGDIPEGYSVSREKKERFSLILESASTNQTSMYLCASRDDRRNEKLFFGSGTQLSVL.

The chain has TRBV11-3 and TRBJ2-1; TRBD2 matches at 9 bases. The CDR3 extends over 15 amino acids. The germline V gene has CDR1 SGHNT and CDR2 YENEEA. Trimming took 3 bases from V and 9 from J; bases not matched to a gene: 9. CDR3 region: CASSFQAGGISEQFF. The CDR3 DNA reads as TGTGCCAGCAGCTTTCAAGCGGGGGGAATTAGTGAGCAGTTCTTC.

This rearrangement joins TRBV4-1 to TRBJ1-2, with 8 bases matching TRBD1. J lost 8 bases, V lost 5 bases, and 13 bases had no gene match. This CDR3 region has 15 residues. Germline V gene lookup returns CDR1 MGHRA and CDR2 YSYEKL. This chain's CDR3 is CASSYRQGLAGGYTF. The CDR3 DNA sequence: TGCGCCAGCAGCTACAGACAGGGGCTAGCAGGAGGCTACACCTTC.

The chain uses TRBV7-6 and TRBJ1-2; a weak D match, TRBD1 (6 bases). The germline V gene has CDR1 SGHVS and CDR2 FNYEAQ. Between the trimmed V and J ends, which lost 5 bases and 2 bases, there was a span of 9 bases. The CDR3 covers 13 residues. This CDR3 is CASSEGQNYGYTF. The CDR3 bases are TGTGCCAGCAGCGAAGGACAGAACTATGGCTACACCTTC.

Remarks on this clone: The identical CDR3 is also encoded by other nucleotide sequences in the sample. J is TRBJ1-5 and V is TRBV18, with 7 bases matching TRBD1. The junction had 2 bases not matched to a gene; V was cut back by 2 bases and J by 1 base. In germline, CDR1 is KGHSH, CDR2 LQKENI. The CDR3 covers 15 residues. DNA of the CDR3: TGTGCCAGCTCACCAACAGGGGCGAGCAATCAGCCCCAGCATTTT. Translating gives CASSPTGASNQPQHF.

This chain connects TRBV12-5 to TRBJ2-2, with 7 nucleotides matching TRBD2. CDR1 is LGHNT and CDR2 is FRNRAP in the germline V gene. The J segment lost 2 bases and the V segment lost 4 bases, leaving 4 bases of the junction unmatched. The CDR3 runs to 15 residues. The CDR3 DNA sequence: TGTGCTAGTGGTTCCGGGGGGAACAACACCGGGGAGCTGTTTTTT. It encodes CASGSGGNNTGELFF.

The CDR3 loop reads CSTLAWNTEAFF. The CDR3 nucleotides are TGCTCTACCCTAGCGTGGAACACTGAAGCTTTCTTT. The chain recombines TRBV29-1 with TRBJ1-1; D not certain. Germline CDR1 and CDR2: SQVTM and ANQGSEA. This CDR3 comprises 12 residues.

The chain uses TRBV10-1 and TRBJ2-3; D is ambiguous. The length of the CDR3 is 15 residues. Germline V gene lookup returns CDR1 WNHNN and CDR2 SYGVQD (reference sequence). Deletions cut 1 base from V and 0 bases from J, with 8 bases between. As DNA, the CDR3 is TGCGCCAGCAGTGAGTTCTCTATTAGCACAGATACGCAGTATTTT. This sequence encodes CASSEFSISTDTQYF.

The chain carries TRBV6-5 and TRBJ2-7, with 7 bases aligning to TRBD2. The CDR3 is 13 residues long. The V gene's germline CDR1 is MNHEY and CDR2 SVGAGI. V was pared by 6 bases and J by 3 bases, with 5 bases of the junction left unmatched. The CDR3: CASRPGGFYEQYF. CDR3 bases: TGTGCCAGCAGGCCGGGGGGTTTCTACGAGCAGTACTTC.

The V gene is TRBV7-8, the J gene TRBJ1-5; 7 bases are shared with TRBD1. With 3 bases clipped from V and 5 bases from J, the junction kept 7 bases outside the gene matches. Germline V gene data show CDR1 as SGHVS and CDR2 as FQNEAQ. The CDR3 sequence is 15 residues long. CDR3 sequence reads: CASSLEGARDQPQHF. The CDR3 coding sequence is TGTGCCAGCAGCTTGGAGGGGGCGCGGGATCAGCCCCAGCATTTT.

The chain recombines TRBV27 with TRBJ1-5; tentatively, D is TRBD1 (5 bases). Germline loops: CDR1 MNHEY, CDR2 SMNVEV (reference sequence). This CDR3 has 14 residues. V was shortened by 5 bases and J by 4 bases, with 12 bases between the two germline ends. The CDR3 DNA is TGTGCCAGCAGTATCGGGACTGAGAATCAGCCCCAGCATTTT. Translating it yields CASSIGTENQPQHF.

This clone was observed a single time. The J gene is TRBJ2-5, the V gene TRBV10-3; D not resolved. CDR3 length equals 13 residues. From germline, CDR1 is ENHRY and CDR2 SYGVKD. V shed 3 bases and J shed 4 bases, with 9 bases lying between them. Here the CDR3 reads CAISEESVETQYF. The CDR3 region has the DNA TGTGCCATCAGTGAAGAAAGCGTAGAGACCCAGTACTTC.

This clone has only a few counts. V usage is TRBV2 and J usage is TRBJ2-7, with D maybe TRBD2 (5 bases). The germline gives CDR1 SNHLY, CDR2 FYNNEI. The CDR3 has 14 residues. V lost 8 bases, J lost 2 bases, and 16 bases lay in between. Here the CDR3 reads CASAQGTEAYEQYF. CDR3 nucleotides: TGTGCCAGCGCTCAAGGAACGGAGGCCTACGAGCAGTACTTC. Variable domain in full (rest from reference TRBV2 and TRBJ2-7): EPEVTQTPSHQVTQMGQEVILRCVPISNHLYFYWYRQILGQKVEFLVSFYNNEISEKSEIFDDQFSVERPDGSNFTLKIRSTKLEDSAMYFCASAQGTEAYEQYFGPGTRLTVT.

The table lists this clone with a few counts. CDR3 residues: CASSPSGESYTF. The CDR3 bases are TGTGCCAGCAGCCCCAGTGGGGAGAGCTACACCTTC. This chain links TRBV9 with TRBJ1-2; no reliable D call. Trimming removed 4 bases from V and 9 bases from J, with 13 bases in between. This CDR3 comprises 12 residues. Germline V gives CDR1 SGDLS, CDR2 YYNGEE.

The chain employs TRBV5-1 and TRBJ2-1, with 7 bases identical to TRBD1. The germline V gene encodes CDR1 SGHRS and CDR2 YFSETQ. J lost 11 bases, V lost 3 bases, and 17 bases had no gene match. The CDR3 is made up of 16 amino acids. CDR3: CASSSRTGQYDPQQFF. The CDR3 region has the DNA TGCGCCAGCAGCTCAAGGACAGGCCAGTACGATCCTCAGCAGTTCTTC.

The V gene is TRBV6-1, the J gene TRBJ2-5, with 7 bases matching TRBD2. Germline CDR1 and CDR2: MNHNS and SASEGT. The CDR3 has 15 residues. J was trimmed by 5 bases and V by 8 bases; bases with no gene match: 14. CDR3 nucleotide sequence: TGTGCCAGCTGGCCCGTTGCGGGGGAGGGGGAGACCCAGTACTTC. It yields the protein CASWPVAGEGETQYF.

The chain links TRBV6-1 to TRBJ2-5; D is unclear. Trimming cost V 1 base and J 7 bases, with 10 bases left between them. CDR1 and CDR2 from the germline V gene are MNHNS and SASEGT. The CDR3 is made up of 13 amino acids. The CDR3, as DNA: TGTGCCAGCAGTGAAGGTCGACCGGGGACCCAGTACTTC. Its protein product is CASSEGRPGTQYF.

V is TRBV6-5 and J is TRBJ2-3; possible D gene TRBD2, 6 bases. V lost 2 bases, J lost 4 bases, and 13 bases lay in between. This CDR3 contains 15 residues. Germline V gene sequence: CDR1 MNHEY, CDR2 SVGAGI. The CDR3 region is CASSYAGSGADTQYF. DNA of the CDR3: TGTGCCAGCAGTTACGCAGGTTCGGGGGCAGATACGCAGTATTTT.

Here the CDR3 reads CASSWQGFYGYTF. In DNA, the CDR3 is TGTGCCAGCAGTTGGCAGGGGTTCTATGGCTACACCTTC. The V and J genes are TRBV6-5 and TRBJ1-2; D is perhaps TRBD1 (6 bases). CDR3 length: 13 amino acids. V lost 4 bases, J lost 4 bases, and 10 bases lay in between. From germline, CDR1 is MNHEY and CDR2 SVGAGI.

This clone has just one count. The rearrangement joins TRBV2 to TRBJ1-5; the match to TRBD1 covers 10 bases. Trimming removed 7 bases from V and 3 bases from J; junction bases left unmatched: 9. CDR3 length: 16 residues. The germline V gene has CDR1 SNHLY and CDR2 FYNNEI. The chain's CDR3 is CASTPDRGRDNQPQHF. The CDR3 region has the DNA TGTGCCAGCACTCCTGACAGGGGGCGTGACAATCAGCCCCAGCATTTT.

The chain carries TRBV19 and TRBJ2-7, with D tentatively TRBD1 (6 bases). The CDR3 is 15 residues long. CDR1 and CDR2 (germline): LNHDA, SQIVND (reference sequence). V was shortened by 1 base and J by 0 bases, with 10 bases between the two germline ends. CDR3 amino acids: CASSIGAGDSYEQYF. The DNA for the CDR3 is TGTGCCAGTAGTATAGGGGCAGGGGACTCCTACGAGCAGTACTTC.

This clone appeared once. V gene TRBV5-1 combines with J gene TRBJ1-1; 9 nucleotides agree with TRBD1. The CDR3 has 17 residues. V was pared by 1 base and J by 0 bases, with 7 bases of the junction left unmatched. Germline V gene sequence: CDR1 SGHRS, CDR2 YFSETQ. CDR3 nucleotide sequence: TGCGCCAGCAGCTTGCTAGGTGGGACAGGGATGAACACTGAAGCTTTCTTT. Translation gives CASSLLGGTGMNTEAFF.

The sample holds a few counts of this clone. Here the CDR3 DNA reads TGTGCCAGTAGCTCGGAGGGGTATCAGCCCCAGCATTTT. This codes for CASSSEGYQPQHF. The chain recombines TRBV19 with TRBJ1-5, with D possibly TRBD1 on 5 matching bases. The CDR3 is 13 residues long. The germline V and J ends were trimmed by 6 bases and 5 bases, with 11 bases remaining between them. CDR1 and CDR2 (germline): LNHDA, SQIVND (reference sequence).

The chain uses TRBV6-1 and TRBJ1-1; no clear D. The germline V gene has CDR1 MNHNS and CDR2 SASEGT. Trimming cost V 2 bases and J 3 bases, with 4 bases left between them. The CDR3 is made up of 12 amino acids. The CDR3 loop reads CASSELDTEAFF. For the CDR3, the DNA is TGTGCCAGCAGTGAACTCGACACTGAAGCTTTCTTT.